A single sample is the source of the 3 T cell receptor beta chains below, sequenced in a study of T cell changes during pregnancy in multiple sclerosis. The table came from immunoSEQ multiplex PCR; TCRdb's copy has only in-frame clones and leaves some out. The data contain around 30,000 clones, 85% to 95% of them singletons. The sequencing used CD4+ T cells from peripheral blood mononuclear cells, collected in the first trimester of pregnancy. The receptors stem from a female donor with multiple sclerosis, enrolled in a pregnancy study.

V and J are TRBV9 and TRBJ1-2, with unresolved D. This CDR3 is 12 amino acids long. Germline lookup yields CDR1 SGDLS and CDR2 YYNGEE. The V and J ends lost 1 base and 1 base respectively, with 2 bases between them. CDR3 bases: TGTGCCAGCAGCGTACGTAACTATGGCTACACCTTC. Translation: CASSVRNYGYTF.

V gene TRBV6-5 combines with J gene TRBJ2-5; weak D call: TRBD2 (6 bases). CDR1 and CDR2 from the germline V gene are MNHEY and SVGAGI. The CDR3 length is 14 residues. V was trimmed by 2 bases and J by 1 base, leaving 8 bases between them. CDR3 region: CASSYGLSQETQYF. The CDR3 DNA follows: TGTGCCAGCAGTTACGGACTATCCCAAGAGACCCAGTACTTC.

This chain joins TRBV12-5 and TRBJ1-3; D call uncertain. Trimming removed 7 bases from V and 0 bases from J, with 10 bases in between. This CDR3 spans 14 amino acids. CDR1 and CDR2 from the germline V gene are LGHNT and FRNRAP. CDR3 sequence: CASDNSFSGNTIYF. CDR3 sequence (DNA): TGTGCTAGTGACAACAGCTTCTCTGGAAACACCATATATTTT.